Listed here is a single TCR beta chain. Antigen: not known. This sample was taken from a study of vaccination effects on CD4 cells after COVID-19. The data were produced by immunoSEQ multiplex PCR, yet TCRdb's version contains in-frame clones alone and is incomplete. The table has 25,000 or so clones, under 75% seen once; the top ten hold around 13%. ViraFEST expansion of antigen-specific CD4+ T cells with viral peptide pools preceded sequencing. Subsequent to 10 days of culture, CD4+ T cells were isolated. Vaccine recipients lacked prior SARS-CoV-2 infection and had negative nucleocapsid antibodies. The sample was CD4+ T cells from PBMCs cultured with HCoV-OC43 spike peptides, taken before COVID-19 vaccination. Described subset: HCoV-OC43 spike overlapping peptide pool stimulation. This TCR came from a human donor who received a COVID-19 vaccine.

CDR3 loop: CASSKVGGDATNEKLFF. CDR3 in DNA: TGTGCCAGCAGCAAAGTTGGGGGGGATGCAACTAATGAAAAACTGTTTTTT. The V gene is TRBV21-1, the J gene TRBJ1-4. TRBV21-1 is labeled a pseudogene. This CDR3 comprises 17 residues.